This is a list of T cell receptor beta chains from one sample in a study of cytomegalovirus exposure and HLA in healthy donors. The repertoire was sequenced with immunoSEQ multiplex PCR; TCRdb's copy has only in-frame clones and lacks some. The sample contains under 200,000 clones, around 80% of which appear only once. Sequencing was done on a sample of PBMCs. All receptors come from a male donor in good health and CMV-seropositive. Each CDR3 is given with its conserved first and last residue. Fields, in order: J gene, D gene, V gene, clone size, CDR3 protein, CDR3 DNA. A D gene is named only where the DNA matches it firmly. Expanded clones get a size class; other rows say once, few or many, or leave the size out.

>TRBJ2-6|NA|TRBV30|NA
CAWSVGSSGANVLTF
TGTGCCTGGAGTGTCGGGAGCTCTGGGGCCAACGTCCTGACTTTC
>TRBJ2-2|NA|TRBV18|NA
CASSPPPGRTGELFF
TGTGCCAGCTCACCACCGCCAGGAAGGACCGGGGAGCTGTTTTTT
>TRBJ2-1|TRBD1|TRBV5-1|few
CASSLEGQYNEQFF
TGCGCCAGCAGCTTGGAGGGACAGTACAATGAGCAGTTCTTC
>TRBJ1-2|NA|TRBV27|NA
CASSLSMGTLHGYTF
TGTGCCAGCAGTTTATCGATGGGGACATTGCATGGCTACACCTTC
>TRBJ2-7|TRBD1|TRBV7-9|NA
CASSLVTGPSYEQYF
TGTGCCAGCAGCTTAGTGACAGGGCCCTCCTACGAGCAGTACTTC
>TRBJ2-5|NA|TRBV13|NA
CASSLESGGEAQYF
TGTGCCAGCAGCTTAGAGAGTGGTGGAGAGGCCCAGTACTTC
>TRBJ2-1|TRBD2|TRBV11-3|NA
CASSLGGRGARFF
TGTGCCAGCAGCTTAGGAGGGCGGGGGGCACGATTCTTC
>TRBJ1-1|NA|TRBV6-6|NA
CASSQTLMNTEAFF
TGTGCCAGCAGTCAGACACTCATGAACACTGAAGCTTTCTTT
>TRBJ2-1|TRBD2|TRBV5-4|once
CASSSAGGSYNEQFF
TGTGCCAGCAGCTCCGCGGGAGGGTCCTACAATGAGCAGTTCTTC
>TRBJ2-1|TRBD1|TRBV5-5|NA
CASSAGTGIHEQFF
TGTGCCAGCAGCGCCGGGACAGGGATCCATGAGCAGTTCTTC
>TRBJ1-4|NA|TRBV5-6|NA
CASSLQGTGTNEKLFF
TGTGCCAGCAGCTTACAGGGAACGGGGACTAATGAAAAACTGTTTTTT
>TRBJ1-1|NA|TRBV5-1|NA
CASRRGSLNTEAFF
TGCGCCAGCAGACGGGGGAGCTTGAACACTGAAGCTTTCTTT
>TRBJ1-5|TRBD1|TRBV28|NA
CASFTGGTVGDQPQHF
TGTGCCAGCTTCACAGGGGGGACGGTGGGAGATCAGCCCCAGCATTTT
>TRBJ2-7|TRBD1|TRBV5-1|NA
CASWDRVAYEQYF
TGCGCCAGCTGGGACAGGGTGGCCTACGAGCAGTACTTC
>TRBJ1-2|NA|TRBV6-5|NA
CASSPSTTRGYTF
TGTGCCAGCAGTCCATCGACGACCAGGGGCTACACCTTC
>TRBJ2-3|TRBD1|TRBV7-8|NA
CASSPLGTGGSTDTQYF
TGTGCCAGCAGCCCCCTTGGGACAGGGGGAAGCACAGATACGCAGTATTTT
>TRBJ1-2|NA|TRBV4-2|NA
CASSQDRRGGEQGYTF
TGTGCCAGCAGCCAAGATAGGAGGGGCGGAGAACAAGGCTACACCTTC
>TRBJ2-1|TRBD1|TRBV4-1|NA
CASSQEGGTINLGDRGQFF
TGCGCCAGCAGCCAAGAAGGGGGCACCATTAACCTTGGGGACAGAGGGCAGTTCTTC
>TRBJ2-7|NA|TRBV7-2|NA
CASSLSNPRDSYEQYF
TGTGCCAGCAGCTTATCGAACCCCCGAGACAGCTACGAGCAGTACTTC
>TRBJ2-3|NA|TRBV5-4|NA
CASSQTSQSTDTQYF
TGTGCCAGCAGCCAAACTAGTCAGAGCACAGATACGCAGTATTTT
>TRBJ2-5|NA|TRBV6-6|NA
CATLRGLQETQYF
TGTGCCACCCTTAGAGGCTTACAAGAGACCCAGTACTTC
>TRBJ1-3|TRBD1|TRBV9|NA
CASSRGTGSPGNTIYF
TGTGCCAGCAGCAGGGGGACAGGGTCCCCTGGAAACACCATATATTTT
>TRBJ1-5|NA|TRBV19|NA
CASSMHTVIRSNQPQHF
TGTGCCAGTAGTATGCACACAGTAATACGCAGCAATCAGCCCCAGCATTTT
>TRBJ2-1|NA|TRBV27|NA
CASSFWTDNEQFF
TGTGCCAGCAGTTTTTGGACAGACAATGAGCAGTTCTTC
>TRBJ2-2|TRBD2|TRBV4-3|NA
CASSQEAGRVSGELFF
TGCGCCAGCAGCCAAGAGGCCGGGAGGGTGAGCGGGGAGCTGTTTTTT
>TRBJ1-3|NA|TRBV15|NA
CATSRELATAGNTIYF
TGTGCCACCAGCAGAGAGCTTGCGACAGCTGGAAACACCATATATTTT
>TRBJ1-3|NA|TRBV7-2|NA
CASSLTAGNTIYF
TGTGCCAGCAGCTTGACAGCCGGAAACACCATATATTTT
>TRBJ2-2|NA|TRBV7-8|NA
CASSLVIRTNGAGELFF
TGTGCCAGCAGCTTAGTCATTCGGACTAACGGCGCCGGGGAGCTGTTTTTT
>TRBJ2-5|TRBD2|TRBV2|NA
CASSESLAEETQYF
TGTGCCAGCAGTGAGAGTCTAGCGGAAGAGACCCAGTACTTC
>TRBJ1-4|TRBD1|TRBV6-5|few
CASSEYRGEGKLFF
TGTGCCAGCAGTGAGTACAGGGGCGAGGGAAAACTGTTTTTT
>TRBJ2-5|NA|TRBV30|once
CAWSPGEETQYF
TGTGCCTGGAGTCCAGGGGAAGAGACCCAGTACTTC
>TRBJ1-6|NA|TRBV7-2|NA
CASSPRNSPLHF
TGTGCCAGCAGCCCGCGGAATTCACCCCTCCACTTT
>TRBJ1-2|NA|TRBV25-1|many
CASSSDRRLNYGYTF
TGTGCCAGCAGTTCAGACCGGAGGCTCAACTATGGCTACACCTTC
>TRBJ2-5|TRBD2|TRBV7-9|NA
CASSSRTSGTQETQYF
TGTGCCAGCAGCTCAAGGACTAGCGGGACGCAAGAGACCCAGTACTTC
>TRBJ2-3|TRBD1|TRBV28|NA
CASSSGGSQYF
TGTGCCAGCAGTTCAGGGGGTTCGCAGTATTTT
>TRBJ2-1|NA|TRBV28|NA
CASSDTGYNEQFF
TGTGCCAGCAGCGATACAGGGTACAATGAGCAGTTCTTC
>TRBJ2-1|NA|TRBV27|NA
CASSKRDNLLNEQFF
TGTGCCAGCAGCAAACGGGACAACTTACTTAATGAGCAGTTCTTC
>TRBJ2-1|NA|TRBV21-1|few
CASRDRDVDNEQFF
TGTGCCAGCAGAGACAGGGATGTGGACAATGAGCAGTTCTTC
>TRBJ1-2|TRBD1|TRBV7-9|NA
CASSLGLGQESGYTF
TGTGCCAGCAGCTTAGGTCTGGGACAGGAGTCCGGCTACACCTTC
>TRBJ2-7|TRBD1|TRBV19|NA
CASSKFSGTGGFYEQYF
TGTGCCAGTAGCAAATTTTCCGGGACAGGGGGTTTTTACGAGCAGTACTTC
>TRBJ1-1|TRBD1|TRBV7-2|NA
CASSSHRGPSAFQAFF
TGTGCCAGCAGCTCTCACAGGGGCCCATCGGCTTTCCAAGCTTTCTTT
>TRBJ2-7|NA|TRBV11-2|NA
CASSSRGHEQYF
TGTGCCAGCAGCTCCAGGGGCCACGAGCAGTACTTC
>TRBJ1-5|NA|TRBV20-1|NA
CSASDRVAQHF
TGCAGTGCTAGTGATCGGGTGGCCCAGCATTTT
>TRBJ1-4|TRBD1|TRBV19|NA
CASRITGGASEKLFF
TGTGCCAGTAGGATAACAGGGGGCGCTTCTGAAAAACTGTTTTTT
>TRBJ1-5|TRBD1|TRBV5-6|NA
CASSLWGQGGQPQHF
TGTGCCAGCAGCTTGTGGGGACAGGGGGGTCAGCCCCAGCATTTT
>TRBJ2-5|TRBD2|TRBV5-1|NA
CASSRGGSGQETQYF
TGCGCCAGCAGCCGCGGGGGTAGCGGGCAAGAGACCCAGTACTTC
>TRBJ2-3|NA|TRBV9|NA
CASSATLSTDTQYF
TGTGCCAGCAGCGCCACTCTTAGCACAGATACGCAGTATTTT
>TRBJ1-1|NA|TRBV25-1|NA
CASSEVAFLKAFF
TGTGCCAGCAGTGAAGTGGCCTTCCTTAAAGCTTTCTTT
>TRBJ2-5|NA|TRBV5-1|NA
CASSFDRSQETQYF
TGCGCCAGCAGCTTTGACAGGTCCCAAGAGACCCAGTACTTC
>TRBJ2-7|TRBD2|TRBV7-8|NA
CASSPSGTSGREGEQYF
TGTGCCAGCAGCCCCTCCGGGACTAGCGGGAGAGAGGGAGAGCAGTACTTC
>TRBJ2-7|NA|TRBV5-6|NA
CASSLERAPAPEQYF
TGTGCCAGCAGCTTAGAGAGGGCCCCGGCTCCCGAGCAGTACTTC
>TRBJ1-1|NA|TRBV30|NA
CAWSERSEAFF
TGTGCCTGGAGTGAGAGGAGTGAAGCTTTCTTT
>TRBJ1-5|NA|TRBV19|NA
CASSITTGNNQPQHF
TGTGCCAGTAGTATAACCACAGGTAACAATCAGCCCCAGCATTTT
>TRBJ1-1|TRBD1|TRBV30|NA
CAWSDLEGARTEAFF
TGTGCCTGGAGCGACCTTGAGGGGGCGAGGACTGAAGCTTTCTTT
>TRBJ2-7|TRBD2|TRBV13|NA
CASSAWARREGQKQYF
TGTGCCAGCTCCGCCTGGGCGAGGCGGGAGGGCCAGAAGCAGTACTTC
>TRBJ2-7|NA|TRBV5-4|NA
CASSWGQRPYEQYF
TGTGCCAGCAGCTGGGGCCAGCGTCCCTACGAGCAGTACTTC
>TRBJ2-3|TRBD1|TRBV29-1|NA
CSVGQGAGTDTQYF
TGCAGCGTTGGACAGGGGGCCGGCACAGATACGCAGTATTTT
>TRBJ2-2|NA|TRBV7-2|few
CASSLFTGPTGELFF
TGTGCCAGCAGCTTGTTTACCGGTCCCACCGGGGAGCTGTTTTTT
>TRBJ2-7|TRBD2|TRBV9|NA
CASSAGGSLSYEQYF
TGTGCCAGCAGCGCGGGGGGATCCCTCTCCTACGAGCAGTACTTC